This note documents a single TCR beta chain sequence. This CDR3 spans 13 amino acids. The V and J ends lost 2 bases and 2 bases respectively, with 7 bases between them. CDR1 and CDR2 from the germline V gene are SEHNR and FQNEAQ (reference sequence). The data belong to a study of technical replicates of blood from a handful of donors. Repertoires were generated with immunoSEQ multiplex PCR, while TCRdb's copy carries only in-frame clones and drops some. The table records around 100,000 clones, 85% to 95% of them present only once. The rearrangement uses TRBV7-9 and TRBJ2-7; TRBD1 is a possible D gene (6 bases). The sequencing input was T cells isolated from PBMCs. The source of this sequence is a human donor in good health. The CDR3 bases are TGTGCCAGCAGCTTAAGGGACACCTACGAGCAGTACTTC. It codes for CASSLRDTYEQYF.